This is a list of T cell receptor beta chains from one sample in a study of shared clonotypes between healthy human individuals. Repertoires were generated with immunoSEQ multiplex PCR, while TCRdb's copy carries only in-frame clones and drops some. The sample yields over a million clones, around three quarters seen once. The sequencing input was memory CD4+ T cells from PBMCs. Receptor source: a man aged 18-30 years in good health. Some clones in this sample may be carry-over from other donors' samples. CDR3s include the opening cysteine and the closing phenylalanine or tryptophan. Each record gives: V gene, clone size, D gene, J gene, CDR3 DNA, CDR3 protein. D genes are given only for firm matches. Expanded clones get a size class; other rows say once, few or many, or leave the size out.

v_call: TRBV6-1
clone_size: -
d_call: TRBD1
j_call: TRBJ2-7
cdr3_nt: TGTGCCAGCAGTGATTCTACAGACCCGGGACAGGATTACGAGCAGTACTTC
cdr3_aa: CASSDSTDPGQDYEQYF

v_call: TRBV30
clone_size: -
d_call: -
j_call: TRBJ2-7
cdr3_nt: TGTGCCTGGAGTGTAACTGGGACCGAGCAGTACTTC
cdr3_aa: CAWSVTGTEQYF

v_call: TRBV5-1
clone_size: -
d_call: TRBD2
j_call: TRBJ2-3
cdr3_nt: TGCGCCAGCAGCTTGGGGGCTAGCGGCTCCACAGATACGCAGTATTTT
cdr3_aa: CASSLGASGSTDTQYF

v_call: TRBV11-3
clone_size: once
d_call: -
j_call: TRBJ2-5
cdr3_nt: TGTGCCAGCGGGGGGGGCGCTGGGGAGACCCAGTACTTC
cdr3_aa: CASGGGAGETQYF

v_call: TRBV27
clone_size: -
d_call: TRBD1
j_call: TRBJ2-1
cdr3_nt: TGTGCCAGCAGTGAACAGGGGGCGTCCTACAATGAGCAGTTCTTC
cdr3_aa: CASSEQGASYNEQFF

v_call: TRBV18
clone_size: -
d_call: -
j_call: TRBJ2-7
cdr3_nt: TGTGCCAGCTCACCACCGGGGGCCAGGTCCTTCTCCTACGAGCAGTACTTC
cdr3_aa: CASSPPGARSFSYEQYF

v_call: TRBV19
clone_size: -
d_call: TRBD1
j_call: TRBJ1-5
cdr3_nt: TGTGCCAGTAGTACCACACAGGGGAACAATCAGCCCCAGCATTTT
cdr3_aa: CASSTTQGNNQPQHF

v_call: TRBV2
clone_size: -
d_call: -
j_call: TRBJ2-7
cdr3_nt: TGTGCCAGCAGTTGGACGACCACCTACGAGCAGTACTTC
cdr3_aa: CASSWTTTYEQYF

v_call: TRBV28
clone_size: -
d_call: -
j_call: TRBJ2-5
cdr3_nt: TGTGCCAGCAGCCCTCACCCCAGGGGCCCAGGGACCCAGTACTTC
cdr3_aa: CASSPHPRGPGTQYF

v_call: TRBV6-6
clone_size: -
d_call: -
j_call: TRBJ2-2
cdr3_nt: TGTGCCAGCAGCCCACAGGGGAGGAATGCGGAGCTGTTTTTT
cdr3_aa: CASSPQGRNAELFF

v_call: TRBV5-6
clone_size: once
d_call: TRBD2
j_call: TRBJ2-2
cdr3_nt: TGTGCCAGCAGCTCTCTAGCGGGGCTGAACACCGGGGAGCTGTTTTTT
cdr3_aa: CASSSLAGLNTGELFF

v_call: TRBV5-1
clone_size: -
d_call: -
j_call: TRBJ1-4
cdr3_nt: TGCGCCAGCAGCTTGGCCGGGCCAGGGGAAAAACTGTTTTTT
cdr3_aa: CASSLAGPGEKLFF

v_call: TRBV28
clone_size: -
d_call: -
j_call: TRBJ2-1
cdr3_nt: TGTGCCAGCAGTTTAACACCGAATGAGCAGTTCTTC
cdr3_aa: CASSLTPNEQFF

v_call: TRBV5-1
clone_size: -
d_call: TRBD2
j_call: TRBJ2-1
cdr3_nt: TGCGCCAGCAGCCCCGGACTAGCGGGCAACTCCTACAATGAGCAGTTCTTC
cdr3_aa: CASSPGLAGNSYNEQFF

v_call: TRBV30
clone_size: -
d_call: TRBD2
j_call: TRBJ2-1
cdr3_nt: TGTGCCTGGGGTAGCGGGAGGGAGCAGTTCTTC
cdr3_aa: CAWGSGREQFF

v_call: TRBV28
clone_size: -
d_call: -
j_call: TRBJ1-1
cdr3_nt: TGTGCCAGCAGCTTCACAACCGGGCCTCGTGCTGAAGCTTTCTTT
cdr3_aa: CASSFTTGPRAEAFF

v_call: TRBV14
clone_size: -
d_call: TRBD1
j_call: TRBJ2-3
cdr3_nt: TGTGCCAGCAGCCACAGGGGGCGGCCAGATACGCAGTATTTT
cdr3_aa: CASSHRGRPDTQYF

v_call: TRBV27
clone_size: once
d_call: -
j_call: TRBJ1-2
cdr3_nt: TGTGCCAGCAGTTCGCTCGACAGGCCTAGCTATGGCTACACCTTC
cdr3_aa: CASSSLDRPSYGYTF